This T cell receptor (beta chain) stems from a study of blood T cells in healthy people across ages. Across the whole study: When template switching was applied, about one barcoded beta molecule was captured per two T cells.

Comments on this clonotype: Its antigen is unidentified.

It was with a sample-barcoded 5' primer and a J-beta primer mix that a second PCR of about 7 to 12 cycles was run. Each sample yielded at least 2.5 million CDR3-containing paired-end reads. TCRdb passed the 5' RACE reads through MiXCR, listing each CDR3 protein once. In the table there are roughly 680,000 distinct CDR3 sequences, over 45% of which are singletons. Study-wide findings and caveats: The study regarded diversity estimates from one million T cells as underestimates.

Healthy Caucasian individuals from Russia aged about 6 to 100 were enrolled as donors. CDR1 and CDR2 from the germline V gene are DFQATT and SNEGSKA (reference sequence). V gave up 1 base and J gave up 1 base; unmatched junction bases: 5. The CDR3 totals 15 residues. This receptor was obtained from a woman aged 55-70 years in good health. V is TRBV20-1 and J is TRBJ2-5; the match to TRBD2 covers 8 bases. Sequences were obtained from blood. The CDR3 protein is CSARVASGFQETQYF. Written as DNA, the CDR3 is TGCAGTGCTAGAGTGGCTAGCGGGTTCCAAGAGACCCAGTACTTC.